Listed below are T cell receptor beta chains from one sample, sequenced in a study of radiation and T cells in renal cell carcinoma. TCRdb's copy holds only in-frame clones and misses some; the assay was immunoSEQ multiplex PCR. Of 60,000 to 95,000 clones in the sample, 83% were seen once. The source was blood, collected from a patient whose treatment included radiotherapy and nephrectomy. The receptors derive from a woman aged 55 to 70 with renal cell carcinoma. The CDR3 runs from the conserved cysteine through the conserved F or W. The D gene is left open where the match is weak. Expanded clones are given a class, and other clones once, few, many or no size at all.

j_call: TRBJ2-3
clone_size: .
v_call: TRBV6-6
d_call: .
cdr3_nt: TGTGCCAGCACGGTCCGGAGTGCGGATACGCAGTATTTT
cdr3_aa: CASTVRSADTQYF

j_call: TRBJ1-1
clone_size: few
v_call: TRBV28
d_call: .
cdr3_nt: TGTGCCAGCAGCCTCCGGGGATCGGACACTGAAGCTTTCTTT
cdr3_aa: CASSLRGSDTEAFF

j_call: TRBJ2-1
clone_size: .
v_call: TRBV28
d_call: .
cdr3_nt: TGTGCCAGCAGTCTGATAGGGGCCCCTTACAATGAGCAGTTCTTC
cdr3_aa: CASSLIGAPYNEQFF

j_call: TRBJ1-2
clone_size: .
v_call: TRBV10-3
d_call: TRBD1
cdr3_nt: TGTGCCATTGAAACCGGGACAGGAGATGGCTACACCTTC
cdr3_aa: CAIETGTGDGYTF

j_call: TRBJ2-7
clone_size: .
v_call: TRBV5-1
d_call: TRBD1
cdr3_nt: TGCGCCAGCAGCCCACCGGGTCCAGGGGGTGGCTACGAGCAGTACTTC
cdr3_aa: CASSPPGPGGGYEQYF

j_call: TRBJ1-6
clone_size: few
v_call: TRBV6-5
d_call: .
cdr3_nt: TGTGCCAGCAGTTGGCTCTCGAGCTCCTATAATTCACCCCTCCACTTT
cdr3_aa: CASSWLSSSYNSPLHF

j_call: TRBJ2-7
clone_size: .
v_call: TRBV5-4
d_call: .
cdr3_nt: TGTGCCAGCAGCGGGACTCCGACCTACGAGCAGTACTTC
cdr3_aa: CASSGTPTYEQYF

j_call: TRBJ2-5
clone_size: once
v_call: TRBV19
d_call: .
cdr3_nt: TGTGCCAGTAGTAAACTAGATGGGGAGACCCAGTACTTC
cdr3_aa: CASSKLDGETQYF

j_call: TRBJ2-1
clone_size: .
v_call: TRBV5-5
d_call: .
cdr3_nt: TGTGCCAGCAGCTTGTTTGCCAGGGACAATGAGCAGTTCTTC
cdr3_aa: CASSLFARDNEQFF

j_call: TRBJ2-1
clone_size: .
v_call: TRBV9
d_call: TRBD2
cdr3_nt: TGTGCCAGCAGCGCACCAGCGGGGGGGCTGTCAGGTGAGCAGTTCTTC
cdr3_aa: CASSAPAGGLSGEQFF

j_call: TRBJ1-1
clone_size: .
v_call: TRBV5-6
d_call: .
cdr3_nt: TGTGCCAGCAGCTTCCTTCAGGGGCTGGGCACTGAAGCTTTCTTT
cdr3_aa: CASSFLQGLGTEAFF

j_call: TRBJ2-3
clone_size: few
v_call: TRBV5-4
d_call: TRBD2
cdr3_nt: TGTGCCAGCAGCTTACCAGCGGGAGGGCCAGATACGCAGTATTTT
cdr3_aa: CASSLPAGGPDTQYF

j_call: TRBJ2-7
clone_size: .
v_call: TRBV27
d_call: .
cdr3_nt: TGTGCCAGCAGTTTACAAGCAGCTAGCTCCTACGAGCAGTACTTC
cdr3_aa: CASSLQAASSYEQYF

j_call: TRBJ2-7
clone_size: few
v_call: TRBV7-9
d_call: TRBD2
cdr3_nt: TGTGCCAGCAGCTTATCGTTCGGGGGGTATACTCCGACCTACGAGCAGTACTTC
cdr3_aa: CASSLSFGGYTPTYEQYF

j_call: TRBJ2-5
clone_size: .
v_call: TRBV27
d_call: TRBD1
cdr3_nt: TGTGCCAGCAGTTTAGGGACAGGGTGGGAGACCCAGTACTTC
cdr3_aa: CASSLGTGWETQYF

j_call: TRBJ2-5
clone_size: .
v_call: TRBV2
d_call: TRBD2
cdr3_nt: TGTGCCAGTAGTAGCGGGGTCGGCCACCAAGAGACCCAGTACTTC
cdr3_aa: CASSSGVGHQETQYF

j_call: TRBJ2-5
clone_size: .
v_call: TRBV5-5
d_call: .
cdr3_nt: TGTGCCAGCAGCTGGTGGGACCTCAACCAAGAGACCCAGTACTTC
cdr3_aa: CASSWWDLNQETQYF

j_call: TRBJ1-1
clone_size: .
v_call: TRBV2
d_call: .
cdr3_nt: TGTGCCAGCAGTAGGGGAGAGGGTCTGAATGAAGCTTTCTTT
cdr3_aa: CASSRGEGLNEAFF

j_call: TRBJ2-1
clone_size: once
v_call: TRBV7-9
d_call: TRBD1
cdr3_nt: TGTGCCAGCAGCCAGGGGGCGAACAATGAGCAGTTCTTC
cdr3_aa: CASSQGANNEQFF

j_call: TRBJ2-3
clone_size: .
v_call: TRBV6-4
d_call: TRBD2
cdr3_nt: TGTGCCAGCAGGAGTAGCGGGGTATCTGCAGATACGCAGTATTTT
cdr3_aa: CASRSSGVSADTQYF

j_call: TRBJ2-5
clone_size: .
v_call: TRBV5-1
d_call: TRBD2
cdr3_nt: TGCGCCAGCAGCTCAGACGGGACTAGCGGGGGAGAGACCCAGTACTTC
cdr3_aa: CASSSDGTSGGETQYF

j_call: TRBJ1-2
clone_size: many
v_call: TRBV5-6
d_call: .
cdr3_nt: TGTGCCAGCAGAACTAGAGATAACTATGGCTACACCTTC
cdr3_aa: CASRTRDNYGYTF

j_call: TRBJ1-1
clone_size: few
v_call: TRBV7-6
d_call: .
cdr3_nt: TGTGCCAGCAGGCCTCTTGGGAACACTGAAGCTTTCTTT
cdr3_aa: CASRPLGNTEAFF

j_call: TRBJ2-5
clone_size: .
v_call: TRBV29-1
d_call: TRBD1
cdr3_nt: TGCAGCTCCGGACAGGGGGTTGAAGAGACCCAGTACTTC
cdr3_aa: CSSGQGVEETQYF

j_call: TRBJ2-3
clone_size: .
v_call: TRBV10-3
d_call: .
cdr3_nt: TGTGCCATCAGTCAAAACAGGGATTCAGATACGCAGTATTTT
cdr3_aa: CAISQNRDSDTQYF

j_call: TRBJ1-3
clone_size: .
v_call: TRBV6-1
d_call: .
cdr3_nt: TGTGCCAGCAGTGAATATTGGCAGGGCTCTGGAAACACCATATATTTT
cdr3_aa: CASSEYWQGSGNTIYF

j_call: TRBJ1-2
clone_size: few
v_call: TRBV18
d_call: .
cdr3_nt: TGTGCCAGCTCACCCGACAGTAACTATGGCTACACCTTC
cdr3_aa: CASSPDSNYGYTF

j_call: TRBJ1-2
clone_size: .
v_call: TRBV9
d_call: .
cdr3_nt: TGTGCCAGCAGCGCCCTTGCGGACAGTACCTCCTATGGCTACACCTTC
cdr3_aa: CASSALADSTSYGYTF

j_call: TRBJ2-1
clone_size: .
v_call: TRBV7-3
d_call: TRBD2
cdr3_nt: TGTGCCAGCAGCCCCCCGGGGGGGAAAAACACTGAGCAGTTCTTC
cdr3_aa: CASSPPGGKNTEQFF

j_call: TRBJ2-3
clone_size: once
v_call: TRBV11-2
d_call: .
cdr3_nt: TGTGCCAGCAGCACAACGTTCGGTAGCACAGATACGCAGTATTTT
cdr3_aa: CASSTTFGSTDTQYF

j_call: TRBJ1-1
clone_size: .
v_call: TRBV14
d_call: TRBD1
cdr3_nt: TGTGCCAGCAGAACCGGGACAGGGAGCGGCAAAGCTTTCTTT
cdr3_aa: CASRTGTGSGKAFF

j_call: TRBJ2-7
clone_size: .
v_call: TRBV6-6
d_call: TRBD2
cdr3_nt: TGTGCCAGCAGCCAGCCCGGGACTAGCGGCCCCGAGCAGTACTTC
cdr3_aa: CASSQPGTSGPEQYF

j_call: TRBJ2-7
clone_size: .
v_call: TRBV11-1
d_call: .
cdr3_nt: TGTGCCAGCAGCCGGAACCACTACGAGCAGTACTTC
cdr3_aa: CASSRNHYEQYF

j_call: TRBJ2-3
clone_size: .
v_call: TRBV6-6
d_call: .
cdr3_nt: TGTGCCAGCAGTACGACAGGTTTCACAGATACGCAGTATTTT
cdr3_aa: CASSTTGFTDTQYF

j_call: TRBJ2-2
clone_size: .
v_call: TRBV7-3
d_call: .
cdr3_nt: TGTGCCAGCAGCTTTAAGGCCGGGAGGGACAGGGCTTCCGGGGAGCTGTTTTTT
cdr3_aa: CASSFKAGRDRASGELFF

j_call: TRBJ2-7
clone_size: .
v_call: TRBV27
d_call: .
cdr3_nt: TGTGCCAGCAGTTTATCGATTGGCGGAACCTACGAGCAGTACTTC
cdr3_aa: CASSLSIGGTYEQYF

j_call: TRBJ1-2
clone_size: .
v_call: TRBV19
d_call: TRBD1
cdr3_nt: TGTGCCAGTAGTGTACAACAGGGGGCGCGTCACGGCTACACCTTC
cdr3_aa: CASSVQQGARHGYTF

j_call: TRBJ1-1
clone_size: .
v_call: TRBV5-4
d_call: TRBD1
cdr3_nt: TGTGCCAGCAGCCCGGACAGGTGGGCCACTGAAGCTTTCTTT
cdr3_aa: CASSPDRWATEAFF

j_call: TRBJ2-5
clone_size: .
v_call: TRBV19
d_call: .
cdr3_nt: TGTGCCAGTAGCTCGGGTCTGGGAGAGACCCAGTACTTC
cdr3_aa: CASSSGLGETQYF

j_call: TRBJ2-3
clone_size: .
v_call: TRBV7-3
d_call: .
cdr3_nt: TGTGCCAGCAGCCAAAACGGGGGAAAGGTAGATACGCAGTATTTT
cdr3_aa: CASSQNGGKVDTQYF

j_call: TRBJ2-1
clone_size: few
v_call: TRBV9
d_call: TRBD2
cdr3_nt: TGTGCCAGCAGCGCTAGCGGGGGAGATGAGCAGTTCTTC
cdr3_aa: CASSASGGDEQFF

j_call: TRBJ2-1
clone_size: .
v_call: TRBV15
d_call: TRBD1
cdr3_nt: TGTGCCACCAGCAGAGATGGGACAGGGGACAATGAGCAGTTCTTC
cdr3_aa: CATSRDGTGDNEQFF